This T cell receptor beta chain was profiled in a study of OX40 agonist ivuxolimab in advanced cancers. Study information: The study treated patients with ivuxolimab, an agonistic anti-OX40 (CD134) antibody. Dosing consisted of intravenous ivuxolimab at 0.01 to 10 mg/kg every 2 weeks. The study enrolled dose-escalation patients with hepatocellular carcinoma, melanoma, renal cell or head and neck cancer.

The study's findings and limits: In a subset of nonresponders, normalized T-cell clonal expansion was also low.

This CDR3 comprises 14 residues. With 7 bases removed from V and 1 base from J, the gap between germline ends came to 13 bases. Germline-derived CDR1 and CDR2 are LNHDA and SQIVND (reference sequence). On this clone: Its antigen is not identified.

Assay: immunoSEQ multiplex PCR; the TCRdb copy retains only in-frame clones and omits some. This sample yields around 20,000 clones, of which 77% are seen a single time; more than 15% belongs to the top ten. The sequence came from an adult with an advanced solid tumor such as melanoma, head and neck, liver or kidney cancer. Here the sequenced sample was CD4+ or CD8+ T cells sorted from blood, taken in a trial of the OX40 agonist ivuxolimab. The chain joins TRBV19 to TRBJ1-1; D possibly corresponds to TRBD1 (5 bases). The chain's CDR3 is CASTAGRGNTEAFF. As DNA, the CDR3 is TGTGCCAGTACCGCAGGGCGAGGGAACACTGAAGCTTTCTTT.